These 29 T cell receptor beta chains originate from one sample sequenced in a study of OX40 agonist ivuxolimab in advanced cancers. Using immunoSEQ multiplex PCR, the repertoire was profiled, and TCRdb retains in-frame clones only, with some absent. The sample carries about 84,000 clones, around four fifths recorded once. The starting material was CD4+ or CD8+ T cells sorted from blood, obtained in a trial of the OX40 agonist ivuxolimab. These receptors originate from an adult with an advanced solid tumor such as melanoma, head and neck, liver or kidney cancer.

The rearrangement links TRBV5-1 to TRBJ2-5; 12 positions match TRBD1. The ends lost 0 bases at V and 5 bases at J; junction bases unmatched: 8. CDR3 length: 17 amino acids. Germline lookup yields CDR1 SGHRS and CDR2 YFSETQ. The CDR3 reads CASSLEGQGARGETQYF. Written as DNA, the CDR3 is TGCGCCAGCAGCTTGGAGGGACAGGGGGCGCGGGGGGAGACCCAGTACTTC.

The V call is TRBV28, the J call TRBJ1-5; the D gene is possibly TRBD1 (5 bases). This CDR3 contains 13 residues. V lost 6 bases and J 9 bases, leaving 15 bases between the germline ends. CDR1 is MDHEN and CDR2 is SYDVKM in the germline V gene. This CDR3 is CASSSDTRGPQHF. The CDR3 DNA follows: TGTGCCAGCAGCTCGGACACACGGGGGCCCCAGCATTTT.

The V gene is TRBV5-6, the J gene TRBJ1-4; D is unresolved. Germline assignment: CDR1 SGHDT and CDR2 YYEEEE. V lost 0 bases and J 6 bases, leaving 18 bases between the germline ends. CDR3 size: 17 residues. The CDR3 DNA follows: TGTGCCAGCAGCTTGGCCCGGGGTTTAAGAGGGTATGAAAAACTGTTTTTT. Residues: CASSLARGLRGYEKLFF.

V gene TRBV7-6 combines with J gene TRBJ1-3; D not resolved. Trimming left V 1 base short and J 0 bases short, with 10 bases between. This CDR3 has 16 residues. Germline V gene data show CDR1 as SGHVS and CDR2 as FNYEAQ. The CDR3, as DNA: TGTGCCAGCAGCTTAGTGGCGCGCAGCTCTGGAAACACCATATATTTT. Its translation is CASSLVARSSGNTIYF.

This rearrangement joins TRBV6-5 to TRBJ1-5; TRBD1 aligns across 10 bases. The J segment lost 3 bases and the V segment lost 6 bases, leaving 5 bases of the junction unmatched. CDR1 MNHEY and CDR2 SVGAGI come from the germline V gene. This CDR3 comprises 15 residues. Here the CDR3 reads CASSPGQGYNQPQHF. In DNA, the CDR3 is TGTGCCAGCAGCCCGGGACAGGGGTACAATCAGCCCCAGCATTTT.

V and J are TRBV11-2 and TRBJ2-5, with unresolved D. V was trimmed by 0 bases and J by 7 bases, leaving 6 bases between them. The CDR3 length is 12 residues. In germline, CDR1 is SGHAT, CDR2 FQNNGV. CDR3 nucleotides: TGTGCCAGCAGCTTAGATCTTGGGACCCAGTACTTC. Protein sequence: CASSLDLGTQYF.

V and J are TRBV7-9 and TRBJ2-1; D uncertain. CDR1 and CDR2 from the germline V gene are SEHNR and FQNEAQ (reference sequence). The CDR3 extends over 15 amino acids. The V end was cut by 3 bases, the J end by 0 bases, with 9 bases between. Here the CDR3 DNA reads TGTGCCAGCAGCTTTGACACGAGCTCCTACAATGAGCAGTTCTTC. Translation gives CASSFDTSSYNEQFF. Full variable domain (rest looked up from reference TRBV7-9 and TRBJ2-1): DTGVSQNPRHKITKRGQNVTFRCDPISEHNRLYWYRQTLGQGPEFLTYFQNEAQLEKSRLLSDRFSAERPKGSFSTLEIQRTEQGDSAMYLCASSFDTSSYNEQFFGPGTRLTVL.

The chain joins TRBV18 to TRBJ2-6; maybe TRBD2 (5 bases). The CDR3 runs to 17 residues. Trimming removed 4 bases from V and 2 bases from J, with 15 bases in between. Germline loops: CDR1 KGHSH, CDR2 LQKENI. For the CDR3, the DNA is TGTGCCAGCTCACGAGAGACTACCTCTACTGGGGCCAACGTCCTGACTTTC. Protein product: CASSRETTSTGANVLTF.

This clone was seen just once. This chain connects TRBV4-3 to TRBJ1-5; D remains ambiguous. V was pared by 4 bases and J by 1 base, with 11 bases between. The CDR3 loop spans 15 amino acids. The germline V gene has CDR1 LGHNA and CDR2 YSLEER. The CDR3 sequence is CASSLEATSNQPQHF. For the CDR3, the DNA is TGCGCCAGCAGCCTTGAGGCAACGAGCAATCAGCCCCAGCATTTT.

The J gene is TRBJ2-5, the V gene TRBV2; D might be TRBD1 or TRBD2, each matching 5 bases. In germline, CDR1 is SNHLY, CDR2 FYNNEI. This CDR3 spans 12 amino acids. Trimming took off 11 bases at V and 0 bases at J, with 10 bases between the two ends. CDR3 nucleotides: TGTGCCCTCAGAGGGGACCAAGAGACCCAGTACTTC. It yields the protein CALRGDQETQYF.

The chain has TRBV27 and TRBJ1-2; 12 bases line up with TRBD1. V gave up 5 bases and J gave up 5 bases; unmatched junction bases: 9. The CDR3 runs 16 residues. CDR1 and CDR2 from the germline V gene are MNHEY and SMNVEV (reference sequence). Here the CDR3 reads CASSLGTGGMGYGYTF. The CDR3 DNA reads TGTGCCAGCAGTCTGGGGACAGGGGGCATGGGGTATGGCTACACCTTC.

The gene calls are TRBV6-1 and TRBJ1-5; TRBD1 aligns across 7 bases. Germline lookup yields CDR1 MNHNS and CDR2 SASEGT. After removal of 3 bases from V and 1 base from J, the junction contained 6 bases not matched to a gene. There are 16 residues in the CDR3. CDR3 in amino acids: CASSEGTVWSNQPQHF. CDR3 sequence (DNA): TGTGCCAGCAGTGAGGGGACAGTTTGGAGCAATCAGCCCCAGCATTTT.

The V call is TRBV4-2, the J call TRBJ2-3; a possible D gene is TRBD1 (5 bases). CDR1 is LGHNA and CDR2 is YNFKEQ in the germline V gene. The CDR3 contains 16 residues. V was clipped by 0 bases and J by 0 bases, with 10 bases between them. This CDR3 is CASSQDQKGSTDTQYF. The CDR3 DNA reads TGTGCCAGCAGCCAAGATCAGAAGGGGAGCACAGATACGCAGTATTTT.

The chain uses TRBV27 and TRBJ2-1, with 7 bases that match TRBD1. Germline V gene data show CDR1 as MNHEY and CDR2 as SMNVEV (reference sequence). V dropped 5 bases and J dropped 6; count of bases not matched to a gene: 10. The CDR3 covers 15 residues. For the CDR3, the DNA is TGTGCCAGCAGTATCCGACAGGGTATCACCAATGAGCAGTTCTTC. Protein sequence: CASSIRQGITNEQFF.

The chain couples TRBV11-1 to TRBJ1-1, with D unclear. V lost 5 bases and J lost 5, with 12 bases in between. Germline CDR1 reads SGHAT; CDR2 reads FQDESV (reference sequence). The CDR3 consists of 13 residues. The CDR3 coding sequence is TGTGCCAGCAGCCTCCAGGTGGAGACTGAAGCTTTCTTT. Translated, it gives CASSLQVETEAFF. Looking up the rest from reference TRBV11-1 and TRBJ1-1 gives the full variable domain: EAEVAQSPRYKITEKSQAVAFWCDPISGHATLYWYRQILGQGPELLVQFQDESVVDDSQLPKDRFSAERLKGVDSTLKIQPAELGDSAMYLCASSLQVETEAFFGQGTRLTVV.

This clone showed up just a few times. The chain couples TRBV28 to TRBJ1-1; no definite D call. Per the germline V gene, CDR1 is MDHEN and CDR2 is SYDVKM. This CDR3 spans 12 amino acids. The ends were cut back, 3 bases at V and 5 bases at J, with 7 bases in the middle. The CDR3 is CASSFGITEAFF. In DNA, the CDR3 is TGTGCCAGCAGTTTCGGGATAACTGAAGCTTTCTTT.

CDR3 DNA: TGTGCCAGCAGCTTACAGGGACTAGCTGGTGAGCAGTTCTTC. Protein sequence: CASSLQGLAGEQFF. V is TRBV7-9 and J is TRBJ2-1; 9 bases map to TRBD2. V lost 2 bases and J lost 9; bases outside the gene matches: 5. The CDR3 sequence is 14 residues long. Germline CDR1 reads SEHNR; CDR2 reads FQNEAQ (reference sequence).

This clone was seen a single time. This chain connects TRBV6-5 to TRBJ2-3; 9 positions agree with TRBD2. Trimming removed 6 bases from V and 7 bases from J; junction bases left unmatched: 11. Looked up from germline, CDR1 is MNHEY and CDR2 is SVGAGI. The CDR3 runs 15 residues. CDR3 loop: CASRLTAGGQNTQYF. Here the CDR3 DNA reads TGTGCCAGCAGATTAACCGCGGGGGGGCAAAATACGCAGTATTTT.

V gene TRBV28 combines with J gene TRBJ2-6; D may be TRBD1 (5 bases). Trimming pared 5 bases from V and 4 bases from J, leaving 15 bases between. Germline lookup yields CDR1 MDHEN and CDR2 SYDVKM. CDR3 length: 16 amino acids. The CDR3 here is CASSTPPGSGANVLTF. The CDR3 DNA is TGTGCCAGCAGTACCCCCCCAGGGTCAGGGGCCAACGTCCTGACTTTC.

V is TRBV4-3 and J is TRBJ1-4; 11 positions agree with TRBD1. The length of the CDR3 is 16 residues. Germline loops: CDR1 LGHNA, CDR2 YSLEER. The ends lost 5 bases at V and 8 bases at J; junction bases unmatched: 10. The CDR3 spells CASSAGTGGNQEKLFF. Written as DNA, the CDR3 is TGCGCCAGCAGCGCAGGGACAGGGGGAAATCAGGAAAAACTGTTTTTT.

J is TRBJ2-5 and V is TRBV6-6; D is perhaps TRBD1 (6 bases). CDR1 and CDR2 from the germline V gene are MNHNY and SVGAGI (reference sequence). The CDR3 runs to 14 residues. The V end was cut by 5 bases, the J end by 1 base, with 11 bases between. CDR3 sequence reads: CASSQGGIQETQYF. The CDR3 coding sequence is TGTGCCAGCAGTCAAGGGGGAATCCAAGAGACCCAGTACTTC.

In DNA, the CDR3 is TGTGCCAGCATCGGCGGTCCCCTCGTAGGTGGCTACACCTTC. Amino acids: CASIGGPLVGGYTF. The chain recombines TRBV28 with TRBJ1-2; D not certain. The CDR3 sequence is 14 residues long. CDR1 and CDR2 from the germline V gene are MDHEN and SYDVKM. V lost 7 bases and J 7 bases, leaving 19 bases between the germline ends.

The chain's CDR3 is CASIPGTVNNEQFF. The DNA of the CDR3 is TGTGCCAGCATCCCCGGGACAGTCAACAATGAGCAGTTCTTC. The chain couples TRBV6-6 to TRBJ2-1, with 7 bases lining up with TRBD1. The CDR3 is made up of 14 amino acids. The V segment lost 7 bases and the J segment 5 bases; nucleotides outside the gene matches: 8. Germline V gene data show CDR1 as MNHNY and CDR2 as SVGAGI (reference sequence).

The gene calls are TRBV25-1 and TRBJ1-5; D remains ambiguous. Trimming left V 3 bases short and J 2 bases short, with 8 bases between. CDR3 length: 14 residues. Germline-derived CDR1 and CDR2 are MGHDK and SYGVNS. In nucleotides, the CDR3 is TGTGCCAGCAGTGAGGGGTCAGGCAATCAGCCCCAGCATTTT. Protein product: CASSEGSGNQPQHF.

The rearrangement joins TRBV6-6 to TRBJ2-5; D gene uncertain. Germline CDR1 and CDR2: MNHNY and SVGAGI (reference sequence). Trimming shortened V by 6 bases and J by 4 bases, and 9 bases separated the two germline ends. The CDR3 loop spans 12 amino acids. This CDR3 reads CASRGRTETQYF. CDR3 coding DNA: TGTGCCAGCAGGGGTCGGACAGAGACCCAGTACTTC.

V gene TRBV18 combines with J gene TRBJ2-5, with D perhaps matching TRBD2 (5 bases). Deletions cut 2 bases from V and 2 bases from J, with 9 bases between. CDR1 KGHSH and CDR2 LQKENI come from the germline V gene. There are 14 residues in the CDR3. CDR3 in amino acids: CASSPNSGQETQYF. The CDR3 nucleotides read TGTGCCAGCTCACCAAACTCGGGACAAGAGACCCAGTACTTC.

This chain joins TRBV9 and TRBJ1-3, with TRBD1 matching 11 bases. This CDR3 spans 17 amino acids. The germline gives CDR1 SGDLS, CDR2 YYNGEE. The V segment lost 3 bases and the J segment 1 base; nucleotides outside the gene matches: 6. CDR3 nucleotides: TGTGCCAGCAGCGCCGGGACAGGGGGTGGTTCTGGAAACACCATATATTTT. The encoded protein is CASSAGTGGGSGNTIYF.

The chain links TRBV5-6 to TRBJ2-4; D remains ambiguous. This CDR3 has 15 residues. Germline V gene sequence: CDR1 SGHDT, CDR2 YYEEEE. Trimming shortened V by 2 bases and J by 0 bases, and 9 bases separated the two germline ends. CDR3 residues: CASSFTRIAKNIQYF. CDR3 DNA: TGTGCCAGCAGCTTTACTCGGATAGCCAAAAACATTCAGTACTTC.

This chain links TRBV9 with TRBJ2-1; 10 bases line up with TRBD2. Germline CDR1 SGDLS, CDR2 YYNGEE. This CDR3 contains 17 residues. J was trimmed by 6 bases and V by 4 bases; bases with no gene match: 13. The CDR3 reads CASSYRVLSGGPNEQFF. In nucleotides, the CDR3 is TGTGCCAGCAGCTATAGGGTCCTTAGCGGGGGGCCCAATGAGCAGTTCTTC.